Listed below are T cell receptor beta chains from one sample, sequenced in a study of graft-versus-host responses after intestinal transplantation. Repertoires were generated with immunoSEQ multiplex PCR, while TCRdb's copy carries only in-frame clones and drops some. This repertoire shows some 40,000 clones, about 90% found once; its top ten account for under 2.5%. The sample here was PBMCs, taken 300 to 330 days after intestinal transplant. The source is a human patient who received an intestinal transplant, so some T cells may come from the graft donor. CDR3s include the opening cysteine and the closing phenylalanine or tryptophan. The D gene is left open where the match is weak. Clone size is stated in some rows and not others, as once, few, many or a class when expanded.

v_call	clone_size	d_call	j_call	cdr3_aa	cdr3_nt
TRBV5-4	NA	TRBD2	TRBJ2-1	CASRPGTSRESYNEQFF	TGTGCCAGCAGACCCGGGACTAGCAGGGAGTCCTACAATGAGCAGTTCTTC
TRBV4-1	NA	TRBD1	TRBJ2-1	CASSQEKGTGGNEQFF	TGCGCCAGCAGCCAAGAAAAGGGGACAGGGGGCAATGAGCAGTTCTTC
TRBV28	NA	NA	TRBJ2-2	CASSPDGELFF	TGTGCCAGCAGCCCCGACGGGGAGCTGTTTTTT
TRBV5-1	NA	NA	TRBJ2-1	CASSSGLGNEQFF	TGCGCCAGCAGCTCCGGGTTGGGCAATGAGCAGTTCTTC
TRBV7-9	few	NA	TRBJ1-3	CASSLISGNTIYF	TGTGCCAGCAGCTTAATCTCTGGAAACACCATATATTTT
TRBV7-2	NA	TRBD1	TRBJ1-3	CASSLVATGRNTIYF	TGTGCCAGCAGCTTAGTTGCGACAGGGAGAAACACCATATATTTT
TRBV11-2	NA	TRBD1	TRBJ1-1	CASSLVGHTGVTEAFF	TGTGCCAGCAGCTTAGTAGGCCACACAGGGGTGACTGAAGCTTTCTTT
TRBV28	NA	NA	TRBJ1-5	CASKPGRRQPQHF	TGTGCCAGCAAGCCGGGCAGACGGCAGCCCCAGCATTTT
TRBV2	NA	NA	TRBJ2-5	CASSHFSAGETQYF	TGTGCCAGCAGTCACTTCTCAGCGGGAGAGACCCAGTACTTC
TRBV6-1	NA	NA	TRBJ1-3	CASSSKTRPGNTIYF	TGTGCCAGCAGCTCCAAGACAAGGCCTGGAAACACCATATATTTT
TRBV28	NA	NA	TRBJ2-3	CASRSPQTDTQYF	TGTGCCAGCAGGTCCCCTCAGACAGATACGCAGTATTTT
TRBV11-2	NA	NA	TRBJ1-1	CASSLAGQNTEAFF	TGTGCCAGCAGCTTAGCGGGACAGAACACTGAAGCTTTCTTT
TRBV28	NA	NA	TRBJ1-2	CASRPGQLYGYTF	TGTGCCAGCCGCCCCGGGCAACTCTATGGCTACACCTTC
TRBV6-1	NA	NA	TRBJ1-5	CASRAGNSNQPQHF	TGTGCCAGCAGAGCGGGGAATAGCAATCAGCCCCAGCATTTT
TRBV6-1	NA	TRBD2	TRBJ2-7	CASSRGGEQYF	TGTGCCAGCAGTCGCGGGGGCGAGCAGTACTTC
TRBV19	NA	NA	TRBJ1-5	CASTKTGWDQPQHF	TGTGCCAGTACCAAAACAGGGTGGGATCAGCCCCAGCATTTT
TRBV7-6	once	NA	TRBJ1-1	CASSLVGLRENTEAFF	TGTGCCAGCAGCTTAGTAGGGCTCAGAGAGAACACTGAAGCTTTCTTT
TRBV18	NA	NA	TRBJ1-5	CASSPAVNSNQPQHF	TGTGCCAGCTCACCAGCGGTAAATAGCAATCAGCCCCAGCATTTT
TRBV7-9	once	TRBD1	TRBJ2-1	CASSSTGTGGGSSYNEQFF	TGTGCCAGCAGCTCGACCGGGACAGGGGGCGGGAGCTCTTACAATGAGCAGTTCTTC
TRBV5-1	few	NA	TRBJ2-3	CASSPRRDSQTDTQYF	TGCGCCAGCAGCCCCCGCCGGGACTCTCAAACAGATACGCAGTATTTT
TRBV19	NA	TRBD1	TRBJ2-6	CASSGTGTGANVLTF	TGTGCCAGTTCAGGGACAGGGACTGGGGCCAACGTCCTGACTTTC
TRBV2	NA	NA	TRBJ2-7	CASSLGGLPAYEQYF	TGTGCCAGCAGCCTAGGGGGACTGCCAGCCTACGAGCAGTACTTC
TRBV6-5	NA	TRBD1	TRBJ2-3	CASSFPGQGIDTQYF	TGTGCCAGCAGTTTCCCGGGACAGGGAATAGATACGCAGTATTTT
TRBV15	NA	NA	TRBJ1-4	CATRGRDEKLFF	TGTGCCACCAGGGGGCGCGATGAAAAACTGTTTTTT
TRBV7-3	NA	NA	TRBJ1-2	CASSLSGVDGYTF	TGTGCCAGCAGCTTATCAGGGGTGGATGGCTACACCTTC
TRBV14	NA	TRBD1	TRBJ1-1	CASSQLTGRTEAFF	TGTGCCAGCAGCCAGCTGACAGGGCGAACTGAAGCTTTCTTT
TRBV12-5	NA	NA	TRBJ2-1	CASGFFLGGPYNEQFF	TGTGCTAGTGGTTTTTTTTTGGGGGGCCCCTACAATGAGCAGTTCTTC
TRBV7-9	NA	NA	TRBJ2-5	CASSPTGIGRETQYF	TGTGCCAGCAGCCCTACAGGGATCGGACGAGAGACCCAGTACTTC
TRBV9	NA	TRBD1	TRBJ1-1	CASSVAGGTGPNTEAFF	TGTGCCAGCAGCGTAGCAGGGGGGACAGGACCGAACACTGAAGCTTTCTTT
TRBV13	few	NA	TRBJ2-7	CASSLGLATYEQYF	TGTGCCAGCAGCTTAGGCTTAGCGACCTACGAGCAGTACTTC
TRBV7-9	NA	NA	TRBJ1-2	CASRSYQGRYGYTF	TGTGCCAGCAGAAGTTACCAGGGCCGCTATGGCTACACCTTC